The TCR beta chain described here comes from a study of T cell responses to AZD1222 COVID-19 vaccine. Only in-frame clones appear in the TCRdb table, and some are missing; sequencing was by immunoSEQ multiplex PCR. The sample records approximately 200,000 clones, roughly 94% being singletons. The germline V gene has CDR1 SGHRS and CDR2 YFSETQ. J was trimmed by 4 bases and V by 3 bases; bases with no gene match: 7. The CDR3 loop spans 15 amino acids. General study results and limits: Donor demographics were predominantly white British with a female majority; clonal diversity may be underestimated.

A word on this clone: No antigen is known for it.

The rearrangement joins TRBV5-1 to TRBJ1-2; 9 nucleotides match TRBD1. The receptor was derived from an adult who received the MenACWY meningococcal vaccine as a control. This specimen was peripheral blood, taken 28 days after the second dose of the MenACWY control vaccine. The CDR3: CASSSSTGGAYGYTF. The CDR3 region has the DNA TGCGCCAGCAGCTCGTCGACAGGGGGAGCCTATGGCTACACCTTC.